This TCR beta chain was retrieved from a study of T cells in Graves' hyperthyroidism and ophthalmopathy. Graves' hyperthyroidism is called stable when ophthalmopathy does not progress within 18 months. Ten or more counts support this clonotype. Its specificity is not known. Study conclusions and caveats: Through a model of 13 V-J features, ophthalmopathy was separated from stable hyperthyroidism.

V was trimmed by 3 bases and J by 3 bases, leaving 12 bases between them. Germline CDR1 and CDR2: KGHSH and LQKENI. The CDR3 length is 14 residues. Amplification of TCR beta CDR3 regions was performed using RNA transcripts as template. First-round RT-PCR with HTBI primers amplified the TCR CDR3 region. One entry per CDR3 protein results from TCRdb running MiXCR on the multiplex PCR reads. The sample lists a few hundred thousand distinct CDR3 sequences; about 20% were seen once. This TCR was recovered from a woman in her forties or fifties with Graves' hyperthyroidism. The V and J genes are TRBV18 and TRBJ2-7; either TRBD1 or TRBD2 may supply D (5 bases each). Sample: blood. The CDR3 sequence: CASSPQGEDYEQYF. CDR3 DNA: TGTGCCAGCTCACCTCAGGGAGAAGACTACGAGCAGTACTTC.